The 10 T cell receptor beta chains presented below share a single source sample, sequenced in a study of blood T cells in healthy people across ages. With a J-beta primer mix and a sample-barcoded 5' primer, a second PCR ran 7 to 11 cycles. One entry per CDR3 protein results from TCRdb running MiXCR on the 5' RACE reads. The data contain about 680,000 distinct CDR3 sequences, roughly 50% of them singletons. What was sequenced was blood. The receptors stem from a woman aged 60-75 years in good health.

The chain combines TRBV4-3 with TRBJ2-1; TRBD2 might be the D (5 bases). The CDR3 runs to 15 residues. V dropped 0 bases and J dropped 3 bases, with 9 bases sitting between them. Germline assignment: CDR1 LGHNA and CDR2 YSLEER. CDR3: CASSQEASNYNEQFF. Here the CDR3 DNA reads TGCGCCAGCAGCCAAGAAGCTAGCAACTACAATGAGCAGTTCTTC.

Ten or more counts support this clonotype. The rearrangement links TRBV6-6 to TRBJ2-1; 10 bases are a match to TRBD1. J gave up 8 bases and V 0 bases, and 10 bases lay outside the gene matches. In germline, CDR1 is MNHNY, CDR2 SVGAGI (reference sequence). The CDR3 is 17 amino acids. This CDR3 reads CASSYSFPGQGSDEQFF. For the CDR3, the DNA is TGTGCCAGCAGTTACTCGTTCCCGGGACAGGGGTCGGATGAGCAGTTCTTC.

This clonotype has a handful of counts. J is TRBJ2-3 and V is TRBV7-2; D is perhaps TRBD2 (5 bases). V was pared by 5 bases and J by 0 bases, with 15 bases between. This CDR3 is 16 amino acids long. Germline V CDR1 and CDR2: SGHTA, FQGNSA. CDR3 sequence (DNA): TGTGCCAGCAGCCCACAGAGGACGGGGAGCACAGATACGCAGTATTTT. Translation: CASSPQRTGSTDTQYF.

This chain uses TRBV24-1 with TRBJ2-6, with 7 bases lining up with TRBD2. The V segment lost 12 bases and the J segment 0 bases; nucleotides outside the gene matches: 13. Germline-derived CDR1 and CDR2 are KGHDR and SFDVKD. This CDR3 has 17 residues. In DNA, the CDR3 is TGTGCCTCTAGCGGCGAAGCGGCCGCCTCTGGGGCCAACGTCCTGACTTTC. Encoded protein: CASSGEAAASGANVLTF.

V is TRBV7-2 and J is TRBJ1-2; 7 nucleotides match TRBD1. V dropped 2 bases and J dropped 5; count of bases not matched to a gene: 8. The CDR3 is 15 amino acids. Germline CDR1 reads SGHTA; CDR2 reads FQGNSA. In DNA form, the CDR3 reads TGTGCCAGCAGCTTAAACAGGGGTGGGGGGTATGGCTACACCTTC. Residues: CASSLNRGGGYGYTF.

The genes are TRBV5-5 and TRBJ2-5; the D gene is possibly TRBD1 (6 bases). Near its end, the DNA agrees better with TRBJ2-7, so the J call may be wrong. The CDR3 is 16 residues long. Germline V CDR1 and CDR2: SGHKS, YYEKEE (reference sequence). The CDR3 region is CASSPYTGIRSDEQYF. CDR3 DNA sequence: TGTGCCAGCAGCCCTTATACAGGGATCAGGAGCGACGAGCAGTACTTC.

This clonotype has only a few counts. The J gene is TRBJ2-5, the V gene TRBV4-2; 14 nucleotides match TRBD2. The end of the DNA is better explained by TRBJ2-7, so the J call may be wrong. Per germline, CDR1 LGHNA and CDR2 YNFKEQ. The CDR3 loop spans 15 amino acids. CDR3 DNA sequence: TGTGCCAGCAGCCTGACTAGCGGGAGGGCCCCCGAGCAGTACTTC. Protein: CASSLTSGRAPEQYF.

This rearrangement joins TRBV7-2 to TRBJ2-1, with TRBD2 matching over 12 bases. The germline V gene encodes CDR1 SGHTA and CDR2 FQGNSA. This CDR3 contains 16 residues. V was clipped by 4 bases and J by 6 bases; unmatched bases: 7. This chain's CDR3 is CASSWALAGGTNEQFF. CDR3 nucleotide sequence: TGTGCCAGCAGCTGGGCACTAGCGGGAGGAACCAATGAGCAGTTCTTC.

This clonotype was detected only once. The chain uses TRBV10-3 and TRBJ2-4, with 11 bases fitting TRBD2. Matching the DNA end better, TRBJ2-5 makes the J call doubtful. The germline gives CDR1 ENHRY, CDR2 SYGVKD. The CDR3 is made up of 16 amino acids. The CDR3 DNA reads TGTGCCATCAGTGGGGGTCTAGCGGGAGGTCAAGAGACCCAGTACTTC. Residues: CAISGGLAGGQETQYF.

This chain connects TRBV20-1 to TRBJ1-2; 9 nucleotides align to TRBD1. V trimming: 4 bases; J trimming: 8 bases; junction bases outside the gene matches: 8. Germline V lookup: CDR1 DFQATT, CDR2 SNEGSKA (reference sequence). CDR3 length equals 13 residues. This CDR3 is CSATTGTGNGYTF. CDR3 in DNA: TGCAGTGCTACCACCGGGACAGGGAACGGCTACACCTTC.